This T cell receptor (beta chain) was retrieved from a study of Ad26.COV2.S vaccination and SARS-CoV-2 variants. General study findings and limits: There was reportedly substantial breadth in spike-specific CD8+ and CD4+ T cell responses after vaccination.

About this clone: Its antigen remains unidentified.

The repertoire was sequenced with immunoSEQ multiplex PCR; TCRdb's copy has only in-frame clones and lacks some. The data show 500,000 or so clones, around 85% seen once. Indicated treatment: approximately 18 received Ad26.COV2.S at low or high dose, single or two shots; several received placebo; per-sample allocation not given. Samples were taken on day 63 after the first vaccine or placebo injection. This clonotype was sampled from a person aged 18-65 years who received the Ad26.COV2.S COVID-19 vaccine or a placebo. Sequenced here: peripheral blood, sampled in a trial of Ad26.COV2.S vaccine versus placebo.

The CDR3 is CASSLVPSSGNTIYF. CDR3 in DNA: TGCGCCAGCAGCTTGGTCCCGAGCTCTGGAAACACCATATATTTT. The chain couples TRBV5-1 to TRBJ1-3; D remains unclear. V lost 0 bases to trimming and J lost 0 bases, with 7 bases between them. Germline CDR1 and CDR2: SGHRS and YFSETQ. The CDR3 sequence is 15 residues long.